Each of the 8 T cell receptor beta chains below was sequenced from the same sample in a study of T cell repertoires in cytomegalovirus infection (dated by TCRdb to between 2018 and 2021). Sequenced using an Illumina HiSeq 1500. Using fastp at Q25 and MiXCR, TCRdb reprocessed the public reads and kept productive beta chains. Rows with one shared CDR3 protein collapse into an entry with the most common genes and DNA. This sample holds about 250,000 distinct CDR3 sequences; 17% were observed only once. Approximately 51% of the sample belongs to the ten largest clones. Sequenced sample: CD8+ T cells from PBMCs. Receptor source: a human donor in good health (CMV status not recorded). Some clones in this sample may be carry-over from other donors' samples.

This clonotype came up many times. This sequence joins TRBV28 and TRBJ2-7; TRBD1 matches 7 bases. The germline V gene encodes CDR1 MDHEN and CDR2 SYDVKM. The CDR3 consists of 15 residues. Trimming cost V 5 bases and J 0 bases; bases outside gene matches: 7. The CDR3 loop reads CASSAKTGFSYEQYF. The DNA of the CDR3 is TGTGCCAGCAGTGCCAAGACAGGGTTCTCCTACGAGCAGTACTTC.

This clonotype has just a few counts. CDR3 in DNA: TGCAGCGTTGAAGCGGCGGACAGGGAAATGTACAATGAGCAGTTCTTC. This encodes CSVEAADREMYNEQFF. The J gene is TRBJ2-1, the V gene TRBV29-1; TRBD1 aligns across 8 bases. The ends lost 1 base at V and 4 bases at J; junction bases unmatched: 9. This CDR3 spans 16 amino acids. Germline V gives CDR1 SQVTM, CDR2 ANQGSEA.

The chain is built from TRBV6-6 and TRBJ2-7, with D tentatively TRBD1 or TRBD2 (6 bases each). The CDR3 runs to 17 residues. Deletions cut 3 bases from V and 3 bases from J, with 21 bases between. Germline-derived CDR1 and CDR2 are MNHNY and SVGAGI (reference sequence). CDR3 bases: TGTGCCAGCAGTTATTTTGCTGGGGGGCGCCTAGTCTACGAGCAGTACTTC. Translation: CASSYFAGGRLVYEQYF.

This clonotype has only a few counts. The CDR3 is CASSLRQGMNTGELFF. In DNA form, the CDR3 reads TGCGCCAGCAGCTTACGACAGGGAATGAACACCGGGGAGCTGTTTTTT. The chain recombines TRBV5-1 with TRBJ2-2; 7 bases are a match to TRBD1. The germline CDR1 and CDR2 sequences are SGHRS and YFSETQ. This CDR3 is built from 16 residues. The trim removed 2 bases at V and 1 base at J, leaving 5 bases unmatched. The full variable domain, rest sourced from reference TRBV5-1 and TRBJ2-2, is KAGVTQTPRYLIKTRGQQVTLSCSPISGHRSVSWYQQTPGQGLQFLFEYFSETQRNKGNFPGRFSGRQFSNSRSEMNVSTLELGDSALYLCASSLRQGMNTGELFFGEGSRLTVL.

The V gene is TRBV5-6, the J gene TRBJ2-2, with no clear D. V lost 5 bases, J lost 6 bases, and 5 bases lay in between. In germline, CDR1 is SGHDT, CDR2 YYEEEE. The CDR3 contains 11 residues. The CDR3 bases are TGTGCCAGCAGTATAGCCGGGGAGCTGTTTTTT. Translated: CASSIAGELFF.

This clonotype was picked up many times. The V and J genes are TRBV20-1 and TRBJ2-2; 7 bases are a match to TRBD2. CDR3 length: 14 residues. Unmatched junction bases numbered 4, after V lost 0 bases and J lost 6 bases. Germline lookup yields CDR1 DFQATT and CDR2 SNEGSKA (reference sequence). CDR3 DNA sequence: TGCAGTGCTAGAGACGGGGGGAGTCCCGGGGAGCTGTTTTTT. Translating it yields CSARDGGSPGELFF.

The chain combines TRBV5-6 with TRBJ2-7; D tentatively reads TRBD1 or TRBD2 (6 bases each). Germline CDR1 is SGHDT and CDR2 is YYEEEE. The CDR3 is 15 residues long. V was shortened by 0 bases and J by 4 bases, with 14 bases between the two germline ends. The CDR3 sequence is CASSLVGGSVYEQYF. DNA of the CDR3: TGTGCCAGCAGCTTGGTCGGGGGCTCTGTGTACGAGCAGTACTTC.

The chain carries TRBV11-2 and TRBJ2-7; perhaps TRBD2 as D (6 bases). The V gene's germline CDR1 is SGHAT and CDR2 FQNNGV. The V end was cut by 3 bases, the J end by 2 bases, with 23 bases between. The CDR3 totals 18 residues. The CDR3: CASSFFSQVGTETYEQYF. Written as DNA, the CDR3 is TGTGCCAGCAGCTTTTTTTCTCAAGTAGGGACTGAGACCTACGAGCAGTACTTC.